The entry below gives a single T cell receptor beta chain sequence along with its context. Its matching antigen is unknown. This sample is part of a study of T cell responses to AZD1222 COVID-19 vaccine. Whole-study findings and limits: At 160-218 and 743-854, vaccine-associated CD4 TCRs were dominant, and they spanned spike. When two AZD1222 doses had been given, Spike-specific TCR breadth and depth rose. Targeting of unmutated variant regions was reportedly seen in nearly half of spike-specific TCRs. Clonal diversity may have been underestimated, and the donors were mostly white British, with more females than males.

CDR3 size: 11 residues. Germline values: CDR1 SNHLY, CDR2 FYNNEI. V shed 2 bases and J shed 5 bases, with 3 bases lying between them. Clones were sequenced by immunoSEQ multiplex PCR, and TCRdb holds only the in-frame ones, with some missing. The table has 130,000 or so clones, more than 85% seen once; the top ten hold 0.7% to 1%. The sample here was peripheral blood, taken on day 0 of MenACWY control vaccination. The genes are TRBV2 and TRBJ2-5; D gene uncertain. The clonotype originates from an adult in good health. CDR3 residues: CASSEQETQYF. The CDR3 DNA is TGTGCCAGCAGTGAACAGGAGACCCAGTACTTC.